These T cell receptor beta chains were read from a single sample in a study of cytomegalovirus exposure and HLA in healthy donors. The protocol was immunoSEQ multiplex PCR, while the TCRdb copy is restricted to in-frame clones and leaves out a portion. The data show 85,000 to 100,000 clones, about 63% seen once. Source material: PBMCs. These receptors were obtained from a woman aged 25 to 39 in good health and CMV-seronegative. Each CDR3 is given with its conserved first and last residue. Fields, in order: D gene, clone size, V gene, J gene, CDR3 DNA, CDR3 protein. The D gene is left open where the match is weak. Clone size is shown for a subset of rows, as once, few, many or a class of expanded clone.

>TRBD1|.|TRBV15|TRBJ2-7
TGTGCCACCAGCAGAGCCGGGACAGCCTACGAGCAGTACTTC
CATSRAGTAYEQYF
>TRBD1|.|TRBV9|TRBJ2-7
TGTGCCAGCAGCGTAGATACAGGGGGCCTCCCCTACGAGCAGTACTTC
CASSVDTGGLPYEQYF
>.|few|TRBV21-1|TRBJ2-3
TGTGCCAGCAGCAAAGCCCCGGCTAGCCGTGGCACAGATACGCAGTATTTT
CASSKAPASRGTDTQYF
>TRBD1|.|TRBV15|TRBJ1-5
TGTGCCACCAGCTGGAGCAGGGGGCGCAGACGTTATAGCAATCAGCCCCAGCATTTT
CATSWSRGRRRYSNQPQHF
>TRBD2|.|TRBV7-2|TRBJ2-7
TGTGCCAGCAGCTACGGACTAGCCCTCTACGAGCAGTACTTC
CASSYGLALYEQYF
>.|few|TRBV11-2|TRBJ1-6
TGTGCCAGCAGCACCAATTGGGAGAATTCACCCCTCCACTTT
CASSTNWENSPLHF
>.|once|TRBV7-2|TRBJ2-1
TGTGCCAGCAGCTTAGGATTGCGCCGTGAGCAGTTCTTC
CASSLGLRREQFF
>.|.|TRBV7-2|TRBJ2-3
TGTGCCAGCAGCTTAGACAGGGATCATACGCAGTATTTT
CASSLDRDHTQYF
>.|once|TRBV6-1|TRBJ1-6
TGTGCCAGCAGTGAAGCGCTTCGAGTTTCACCCCTCCACTTT
CASSEALRVSPLHF
>.|.|TRBV6-1|TRBJ2-3
TGTGCCAGCAGGGGGGGGCAGGCGGGGGATACGCAGTATTTT
CASRGGQAGDTQYF
>.|.|TRBV9|TRBJ1-1
TGTGCCAGCAGCGTATTCAGGGGATCTAACACTGAAGCTTTCTTT
CASSVFRGSNTEAFF
>.|.|TRBV6-5|TRBJ1-3
TGTGCCAGCAGTTACACCGGTCGAAACACCATATATTTT
CASSYTGRNTIYF
>.|.|TRBV6-1|TRBJ1-1
TGTGCCAGCAGGATACAGGGTGGCAAAGCTTTCTTT
CASRIQGGKAFF
>.|few|TRBV10-3|TRBJ2-1
TGTGCCATCAGGCCCGAGAGTAATGAGCAGTTCTTC
CAIRPESNEQFF
>.|.|TRBV10-3|TRBJ1-1
TGTGCCACACAGGGTCTCGGGGACACTGAAGCTTTCTTT
CATQGLGDTEAFF
>.|.|TRBV28|TRBJ1-2
TGTGCCAGCAGTTTCCGGGGTCGTTATGGCTACACCTTC
CASSFRGRYGYTF
>.|once|TRBV18|TRBJ2-7
TGTGCCAGCTCACCACAAAGAGATTACGAGCAGTACTTC
CASSPQRDYEQYF
>TRBD1|few|TRBV6-4|TRBJ1-6
TGTGCCAGCAGGGAACAGGGGAGCTCCTATAATTCACCCCTCCACTTT
CASREQGSSYNSPLHF
>TRBD1|.|TRBV4-2|TRBJ2-7
TGTGCCAGCAGCCCTACCAAGGGACAGGGGTCCTACGAGCAGTACTTC
CASSPTKGQGSYEQYF
>.|.|TRBV27|TRBJ1-1
TGTGCCAGCAGCCGACAGACGTCTGACACTGAAGCTTTCTTT
CASSRQTSDTEAFF
>.|.|TRBV27|TRBJ1-3
TGTGCCAGCAGGGGGGGAAGGGGAAACACCATATATTTT
CASRGGRGNTIYF
>.|many|TRBV6-1|TRBJ2-7
TGTGCCAGCAGTGATCGGGGCTACGAGCAGTACTTC
CASSDRGYEQYF
>.|.|TRBV4-1|TRBJ1-5
TGCGCCAGCAGCCAAGGATCGGGCAGGTCGGGGGATAGCAATCAGCCCCAGCATTTT
CASSQGSGRSGDSNQPQHF
>.|.|TRBV5-1|TRBJ2-3
TGCGCCAGCAGCCTTCCGAGCACAGATACGCAGTATTTT
CASSLPSTDTQYF
>.|once|TRBV7-8|TRBJ2-1
TGTGCCAGCAGCTTAGAACCTTATGAGGTGCAGTTCTTC
CASSLEPYEVQFF
>TRBD1|.|TRBV2|TRBJ1-4
TGTGCCAGCAGGGACCCCCGGACAGGGCAAAATGAAAAACTGTTTTTT
CASRDPRTGQNEKLFF
>TRBD2|.|TRBV7-2|TRBJ2-1
TGTGCCAGCAGCGTAGCGGGGGGGCGTCTTGAGCAGTTCTTC
CASSVAGGRLEQFF
>TRBD1|.|TRBV2|TRBJ2-3
TGTGCCAGCAGTGAGGGACAGGGGTTGCCAGATACGCAGTATTTT
CASSEGQGLPDTQYF
>.|.|TRBV13|TRBJ2-1
TGTGCCAGCAGCTTAGGCCCCGATAGTGAGCAGTTCTTC
CASSLGPDSEQFF
>.|.|TRBV28|TRBJ2-1
TGTGCCAGCAGCCGGGGACTTATTTCCTCCTACAATGAGCAGTTCTTC
CASSRGLISSYNEQFF
>.|.|TRBV5-1|TRBJ1-4
TGCGCCAGCAGCTTGGGGGGGGGAAGTGAAAAACTGTTTTTT
CASSLGGGSEKLFF
>TRBD2|.|TRBV5-1|TRBJ2-3
TGCGCCAGCAGCTTCCCCGCCAGCGGGGGCACAGATACGCAGTATTTT
CASSFPASGGTDTQYF
>.|.|TRBV27|TRBJ2-5
TGTGCCAGCAGTCCCTCCGGGTCAGAGTTCTTAGAGACCCAGTACTTC
CASSPSGSEFLETQYF
>TRBD1|.|TRBV2|TRBJ1-2
TGTGCCAGCAGGATACAGGGGGCATATGGCTACACCTTC
CASRIQGAYGYTF
>.|.|TRBV5-1|TRBJ2-3
TGCGCCAGCAGCTTGGAGACAGCCCGCAAAGATACGCAGTATTTT
CASSLETARKDTQYF
>TRBD1|.|TRBV5-1|TRBJ1-5
TGCGCCAGCAGCTCCCTCCCGGGACAGGGGCCGACTAATCAGCCCCAGCATTTT
CASSSLPGQGPTNQPQHF
>.|.|TRBV7-9|TRBJ1-2
TGTGCCAGCAGCTTATCTGGGAGGGATGGCTACACCTTC
CASSLSGRDGYTF
>.|.|TRBV5-6|TRBJ2-2
TGTGCCAGCAGCTTGGCCGGGTCGATGGAGCTGTTTTTT
CASSLAGSMELFF
>TRBD1|few|TRBV6-5|TRBJ2-7
TGTGCCAGCAGTTACTCTGCTCAGGGGGCCTGGGAGCAGTACTTC
CASSYSAQGAWEQYF
>.|few|TRBV6-1|TRBJ2-1
TGTGCCAGCGCTAACCGTTACCCCTACAATGAGCAGTTCTTC
CASANRYPYNEQFF
>TRBD1|.|TRBV11-2|TRBJ1-1
TGTGCCAGCAGCCCCACAGGGGGCGCGGGGGACACTGAAGCTTTCTTT
CASSPTGGAGDTEAFF